The rows below give T cell receptor beta chains drawn from one sample of a study of regulatory T cells in long-lasting Graves disease. MiXCR, run by TCRdb on the multiplex PCR reads, gives a single entry per CDR3 protein. The top ten hold 7.8% of the sample, which has around 420,000 distinct CDR3 sequences, approximately 15% seen once. These data were also reused for a study on T cells in Graves' hyperthyroidism and ophthalmopathy.

Sequenced here: peripheral blood mononuclear cells (PBMCs), sampled at new diagnosis, from a patient treated with antithyroid drugs. These receptors originate from a middle-aged woman with Graves disease. CDR3s include the opening cysteine and the closing phenylalanine or tryptophan. Each record gives: clone size, J gene, V gene, D gene, CDR3 DNA, CDR3 protein. D genes are given only for firm matches. Clone size is shown for a subset of rows, as once, few, many or a class of expanded clone.

>once|TRBJ2-5|TRBV12-3/TRBV12-4|TRBD2
TGTGCCAGCAGCGGGGGGACTAGCGCCCAAGAGACCCAGTACTTC
CASSGGTSAQETQYF
>few|TRBJ2-5|TRBV19|TRBD1
TGTGCCAGTACCGCCGGGACAGGGAGAGGAGAGACCCAGTACTTC
CASTAGTGRGETQYF
>many|TRBJ2-3|TRBV5-1|.
TGCGCCAGCAGAGGACAGACTAGCACAGATACGCAGTATTTT
CASRGQTSTDTQYF
>.|TRBJ2-1|TRBV27|.
TGTGCCAGCAGTGAGGGGGGGGGGGGACAGGTCTACAATGAGCAGTTCTTC
CASSEGGGGQVYNEQFF
>few|TRBJ1-5|TRBV20-1|TRBD1
TGCAGTGCTAGAAACAGGGGGCTCAGCAATCAGCCCCAGCATTTT
CSARNRGLSNQPQHF
>.|TRBJ1-2|TRBV9|.
TGTGCCAGCAGCACAAGTGGTGGAGAGACTGGCGGCTACACCTTC
CASSTSGGETGGYTF
>many|TRBJ2-2|TRBV28|.
TGTGCCAGCAGTTTATCGACCCACGCGAACACCGGGGAGCTGTTTTTT
CASSLSTHANTGELFF
>few|TRBJ2-1|TRBV29-1|TRBD2
TGCAGCGTTGAGGAACTAGCGGGGGGGGCTAGTGAGCAGTTCTTC
CSVEELAGGASEQFF
>many|TRBJ1-2|TRBV27|TRBD1
TGTGCCAGCAGTGTGGACAGGAAAGTGGGTTGGGTCTATGGCTACACCTTC
CASSVDRKVGWVYGYTF
>few|TRBJ2-3|TRBV6-1|.
TGTGCCAGCAGTGGGGGGATTCAGGAGTCCACAGATACGCAGTATTTT
CASSGGIQESTDTQYF
>.|TRBJ2-5|TRBV28|TRBD2
TGTGCCAGCAGTTTATCCCGGACTAGCGGGAGAGAGACCCAGTACTTC
CASSLSRTSGRETQYF
>many|TRBJ2-7|TRBV19|TRBD1
TGTGCCAGTAGTATAACGGGACAGAGTTTCTCCTACGAGCAGTACTTC
CASSITGQSFSYEQYF
>many|TRBJ1-2|TRBV30|.
TGTGCCTGGAGCCTCCCGGGCTCCGGAAGAGGCTATGGCTACACCTTC
CAWSLPGSGRGYGYTF
>many|TRBJ1-5|TRBV28|.
TGTGCCAGCAGACCCATAGGGCAGCCCCAGCATTTT
CASRPIGQPQHF
>many|TRBJ2-2|TRBV12-3/TRBV12-4|.
TGTGCCAGCAGTTCCGATTCCACCGGGGAGCTGTTTTTT
CASSSDSTGELFF
>few|TRBJ2-1|TRBV4-1|TRBD1
TGCGCCAGCAGCCGAACCGGGACAGGGGGCTACAATGAGCAGTTCTTC
CASSRTGTGGYNEQFF
>few|TRBJ2-5|TRBV7-9|.
TGTGCCAGCAGCTCCATGGGGGGAGGCCAAGAGACCCAGTACTTC
CASSSMGGGQETQYF
>once|TRBJ1-6|TRBV15|.
TGTGCCACCAGCAGAGATCGTTGGCAGGGAGGGTCACCCCTCCACTTT
CATSRDRWQGGSPLHF
>many|TRBJ2-7|TRBV5-5|TRBD1
TGTGCCAGCAGCTTGATTGGGCAGGGGGCTTACGAGCAGTACTTC
CASSLIGQGAYEQYF
>many|TRBJ2-1|TRBV9|TRBD1
TGTGCCAGCAGCATAGCCGGGACAGGGAAGGGCAATGAGCAGTTCTTC
CASSIAGTGKGNEQFF
>.|TRBJ2-1|TRBV27|.
TGTGCCAGCAGTTTTCGATGGGGCGGGAAGATGTACAATGAGCAGTTCTTC
CASSFRWGGKMYNEQFF
>many|TRBJ2-7|TRBV3-1|TRBD1
TGTGCCAGCAGCCCTGGACAGGGTGGCTACGAGCAGTACTTC
CASSPGQGGYEQYF
>many|TRBJ2-5|TRBV2|TRBD2
TGTGCCAGCAGGATACAGGGACTAGTGGAAGAGACCCAGTACTTC
CASRIQGLVEETQYF
>.|TRBJ2-7|TRBV30|.
TGTGCCTGGAGTGTACGGCTCGGATCCACCGAGCAGTACTTC
CAWSVRLGSTEQYF
>many|TRBJ1-3|TRBV19|.
TGTGCCAGTAGTGCCCCAGGGGTTCGTACTGGAAACACCATATATTTT
CASSAPGVRTGNTIYF
>.|TRBJ2-1|TRBV5-1|TRBD2
TGCGCCAGCAGCTTGGGTAGCGGGAAATCCTACAATGAGCAGTTCTTC
CASSLGSGKSYNEQFF
>few|TRBJ2-1|TRBV29-1|.
TGCAGCGTTGGGGCGGTCTCCTACAATGAGCAGTTCTTC
CSVGAVSYNEQFF
>many|TRBJ2-2|TRBV7-9|TRBD2
TGTGCCAGCCTCTCTCCGACGACTAGCCCTAACACCGGGGAGCTGTTTTTT
CASLSPTTSPNTGELFF
>many|TRBJ2-3|TRBV2|TRBD2
TGTGCCAGCACCCCGCGGGGGATCACAGATACGCAGTATTTT
CASTPRGITDTQYF
>.|TRBJ2-3|TRBV4-1|.
TGCGCCAGCAGCCATGCCACGGAAGATACGCAGTATTTT
CASSHATEDTQYF
>many|TRBJ1-4|TRBV7-8|.
TGTGCCAGCAGCCCCAGAAGAGACAGGCCTAATGAAAAACTGTTTTTT
CASSPRRDRPNEKLFF
>few|TRBJ2-1|TRBV4-1|.
TGCGCCAGCAGCCCCCTACAGGGCCCGCCCTACAATGAGCAGTTCTTC
CASSPLQGPPYNEQFF
>many|TRBJ1-2|TRBV28|TRBD1
TGTGCCAGCAGTAGGACAGGGGGCGTTTCTGGCTACACCTTC
CASSRTGGVSGYTF
>many|TRBJ2-1|TRBV12-3/TRBV12-4|TRBD1
TGTGCCAGCAGTCGGGGACAGGGGGCATTCTTC
CASSRGQGAFF
>many|TRBJ2-5|TRBV28|.
TGTGCCACCGGGGCCATTGGGGCGGGACATGAGACCCAGTACTTC
CATGAIGAGHETQYF
>many|TRBJ2-3|TRBV3-1|.
TGTGCCAGCAGCCAAGAGGGTGGAGCGACCCCAGATACGCAGTATTTT
CASSQEGGATPDTQYF
>once|TRBJ2-1|TRBV20-1|.
TGCAGTGCCAACGGGGGAAACAATGAGCAGTTCTTC
CSANGGNNEQFF
>many|TRBJ2-7|TRBV28|TRBD2
TGTGCCAGCAGTTTACCCGGGACTAGCGGGAGGGCCCGGGCGTACTTC
CASSLPGTSGRARAYF
>many|TRBJ2-1|TRBV11-2|TRBD2
TGTGCCAGCAGCCCCATTAGCGGGAGCTCCTACAATGAGCAGTTCTTC
CASSPISGSSYNEQFF
>many|TRBJ2-7|TRBV28|TRBD2
TGTGCCAGCAGTTCACCATCCGGGACTAGAAACTACGAGCAGTACTTC
CASSSPSGTRNYEQYF
>few|TRBJ2-3|TRBV30|TRBD2
TGTGCCTGGAACCCTAGCGGGAGCACAGATACGCAGTATTTT
CAWNPSGSTDTQYF
>few|TRBJ2-3|TRBV28|.
TGTGCCAGCAGTGCTCGACTAGGCTTCTCTTCAGATACGCAGTATTTT
CASSARLGFSSDTQYF
>few|TRBJ2-7|TRBV12-3/TRBV12-4|TRBD1
TGTGCCAGCGGACAGGGGTTCCCTTACGAGCAGTACTTC
CASGQGFPYEQYF
>many|TRBJ2-1|TRBV7-8|TRBD1
TGTGCCAGCAGCTTAAACGTCTGGGACAGGGTAACCTACAATGAGCAGTTCTTC
CASSLNVWDRVTYNEQFF
>many|TRBJ2-4|TRBV28|.
TGTGCCAGCAGTATGCGGTTTCTAGCCAAAAACATTCAGTACTTC
CASSMRFLAKNIQYF
>medium-sized|TRBJ2-7|TRBV11-2|TRBD1
TGTGCCAGCAGCTTAAACCGGGACAGGGGCGAGCAGTACTTC
CASSLNRDRGEQYF
>many|TRBJ2-1|TRBV2|TRBD1
TGTGCCAGCCCCCCCTGGCAGGGGGATTACAATGAGCAGTTCTTC
CASPPWQGDYNEQFF
>many|TRBJ2-7|TRBV27|.
TGTGCCAGCAGTTTCGAGTTTGAGGGGAACTACGAGCAGTACTTC
CASSFEFEGNYEQYF
>.|TRBJ1-2|TRBV28|.
TGTGCCAGCAGTCTTGGACAGACTGGTGGCTACACCTTC
CASSLGQTGGYTF
>.|TRBJ2-1|TRBV3-1|TRBD2
TGTGCCAGCAGCCAAATTCTAGCGGGAGACCATGAGCAGTTCTTC
CASSQILAGDHEQFF
>.|TRBJ2-3|TRBV7-9|.
TGTGCCAGCAGCGGGGACTCCCCATATACGCAGTATTTT
CASSGDSPYTQYF
>many|TRBJ2-3|TRBV28|.
TGTGCCAGCAGTTTAGAGGGAGGAATAGATACGCAGTATTTT
CASSLEGGIDTQYF
>few|TRBJ2-1|TRBV6-5|.
TGTGCCAGCAGTTACTTCGGGTCTTCCTACAATGAGCAGTTCTTC
CASSYFGSSYNEQFF